These T cell receptor beta chains were read from a single sample in a study of blood T cells in healthy people across ages. In TCRdb, the 5' RACE reads were re-called with MiXCR into one record per CDR3 protein. The profile shows 850,000 to 1,100,000 distinct CDR3 sequences, more than 30% of them singletons. Input material: blood. The receptors were sampled from a man in his late teens or twenties in good health. The CDR3 runs from the conserved cysteine through the conserved F or W. Clone size, where shown, is once, few, many, or a class for clones that have expanded.

size: .; V: TRBV27; J: TRBJ1-6; CDR3: CASTAGANSPLHF
size: .; V: TRBV18; J: TRBJ2-2; CDR3: CASSLREAGTGELFF
size: few; V: TRBV27; J: TRBJ2-4; CDR3: CASSPGGTKNIQYF
size: .; V: TRBV24-1; J: TRBJ2-1; CDR3: CATSDASTVLGNEQFF
size: few; V: TRBV6-5; J: TRBJ1-2; CDR3: CASRNDGDYGYTF
size: .; V: TRBV28; J: TRBJ1-1; CDR3: CASSLALNIDGTGTTEAFF
size: .; V: TRBV7-9; J: .; CDR3: CASSFRAGQYNEQYF
size: few; V: TRBV7-2; J: TRBJ2-3; CDR3: CASSLVSSFTDTQYF
size: .; V: TRBV29-1; J: TRBJ1-1; CDR3: CSVEDGQQNTEAFF
size: .; V: TRBV4-3; J: TRBJ2-2; CDR3: CASSGRTTGELFF
size: .; V: TRBV20-1; J: TRBJ1-1; CDR3: CSARAPGTGATEAFF
size: .; V: TRBV4-3; J: TRBJ1-1; CDR3: CASSQVVRGSTEAFF
size: .; V: TRBV4-3; J: TRBJ1-1; CDR3: CASSQDGFRPPDLNTEAFF
size: .; V: TRBV12-3/TRBV12-4; J: TRBJ1-1; CDR3: CATRKRQNTEAFF
size: few; V: TRBV6-6; J: TRBJ2-3; CDR3: CASSPGTSGGDTQYF
size: .; V: TRBV28; J: TRBJ1-5; CDR3: CASTTGKGEYQPQHF
size: once; V: TRBV6-6; J: TRBJ2-3; CDR3: CASGIGLELLNTQYF
size: once; V: TRBV19; J: TRBJ1-2; CDR3: CASRNPGHSSNYGYTF
size: .; V: TRBV12-3/TRBV12-4; J: TRBJ2-3; CDR3: CASSRVSGGGADTQYF
size: few; V: TRBV5-6; J: TRBJ1-6; CDR3: CASSEGERLGRYNSPLHF
size: .; V: TRBV4-3; J: TRBJ1-4; CDR3: CASSQEVAGATNEKLFF
size: few; V: TRBV12-3/TRBV12-4; J: TRBJ2-7; CDR3: CASRLDNYEQYF